The 5 T cell receptor beta chains presented below share a single source sample, sequenced in a study of T cell changes during pregnancy in multiple sclerosis. TCRdb's table, derived via immunoSEQ multiplex PCR, lists solely in-frame clones and lacks some. The table records about 20,000 clones, around 89% of them present only once. This specimen was CD8+ T cells from peripheral blood mononuclear cells, taken in the third trimester of pregnancy. Receptors originate from a female donor in good health, enrolled as a control in a pregnancy study.

This clone has only one observation. This chain connects TRBV7-8 to TRBJ2-3; TRBD2 aligns across 11 bases. The CDR3 is made up of 16 amino acids. Germline V CDR1 and CDR2: SGHVS, FQNEAQ. V trimming: 5 bases; J trimming: 1 base; junction bases outside the gene matches: 5. CDR3 sequence reads: CASSPLSGRGTDTQYF. CDR3 DNA: TGTGCCAGCAGCCCTCTTAGCGGGAGGGGCACAGATACGCAGTATTTT.

This rearrangement joins TRBV7-6 to TRBJ2-3, with D tentatively TRBD1 (5 bases). The germline V gene encodes CDR1 SGHVS and CDR2 FNYEAQ. With 5 bases removed from V and 0 bases from J, the gap between germline ends came to 12 bases. The CDR3 totals 15 residues. CDR3 region: CASSTRQLSTDTQYF. CDR3 DNA sequence: TGTGCCAGCAGCACCCGACAGCTTAGCACAGATACGCAGTATTTT.

The rearrangement uses TRBV28 and TRBJ2-7; D gene ambiguous. This CDR3 is built from 15 residues. V gave up 4 bases and J gave up 3 bases, with 16 bases separating them. Germline CDR1 and CDR2: MDHEN and SYDVKM. The CDR3 reads CASSWLGTVSYEQYF. CDR3 nucleotide sequence: TGTGCCAGCAGTTGGCTGGGTACAGTAAGCTACGAGCAGTACTTC.

The chain couples TRBV11-2 to TRBJ1-3; D is ambiguous. The germline V gene has CDR1 SGHAT and CDR2 FQNNGV. The CDR3 loop spans 16 amino acids. Trimming removed 1 base at V and 4 bases at J, with 14 bases between. The CDR3 coding sequence is TGTGCCAGCAGCTTAGCCCCCGGTCGGTACGGAAACACCATATATTTT. Its protein is CASSLAPGRYGNTIYF.

The CDR3 spells CASSISADSYNEQFF. The CDR3 nucleotides read TGTGCCAGTAGTATATCGGCGGATAGCTACAATGAGCAGTTCTTC. V is TRBV19 and J is TRBJ2-1; D ambiguous. The CDR3 runs 15 residues. Trimming took 2 bases from V and 3 from J, leaving 11 bases between them. Germline V gives CDR1 LNHDA, CDR2 SQIVND (reference sequence).